These T cell receptor beta chains were read from a single sample in a study of early T cells in non-severe SARS-CoV-2 infection. One entry per CDR3 protein, called by TCRdb with MiXCR from the 5' RACE reads. The top ten clones hold 9.5% to 15% of a sample with some 46,000 distinct CDR3 sequences, roughly 6.2% of them seen once. Sequencing was performed on whole blood. The source of these receptors is an adult who was a healthcare worker with PCR-confirmed SARS-CoV-2 infection or an uninfected control (not recorded which). Each CDR3 is given with its conserved first and last residue. The order of the fields is V gene, J gene, D gene, clone size, CDR3 DNA, CDR3 protein. A D gene is named only where the DNA matches it firmly. Size is omitted from some rows. Given values are once, few, many or a class for expanded clones.

V gene: TRBV12-3/TRBV12-4; J gene: TRBJ1-5; D gene: .; clone size: many; CDR3 DNA: TGTGCCAGCAGCCTCAGACTTCTCTTTATTGGCGTAGGAAAGAGCAATCAGCCCCAGCATTTT; CDR3 protein: CASSLRLLFIGVGKSNQPQHF
V gene: TRBV7-3; J gene: TRBJ2-3; D gene: .; clone size: many; CDR3 DNA: TGTGCCAGCAGCTTAGATGCAGGGACGCAGTATTTT; CDR3 protein: CASSLDAGTQYF
V gene: TRBV20-1; J gene: TRBJ2-7; D gene: .; clone size: many; CDR3 DNA: TGCAGTGCTAAGGCCTCCGGCTCCTACGAGCAGTACTTC; CDR3 protein: CSAKASGSYEQYF
V gene: TRBV11-2; J gene: TRBJ2-3; D gene: TRBD2; clone size: .; CDR3 DNA: TGTGCCAGCAGCTTAGCAGCTAGCGGGGGTTCAGATACGCAGTATTTT; CDR3 protein: CASSLAASGGSDTQYF
V gene: TRBV7-9; J gene: TRBJ2-7; D gene: TRBD2; clone size: few; CDR3 DNA: TGTGCCAGCAGCGCTCCTAGCGGGGCATACGAGCAGTACTTC; CDR3 protein: CASSAPSGAYEQYF
V gene: TRBV20-1; J gene: TRBJ1-2; D gene: .; clone size: many; CDR3 DNA: TGCAGTGTTAGAGAGGGAGCGGGCGGCTACACCTTC; CDR3 protein: CSVREGAGGYTF
V gene: TRBV7-9; J gene: TRBJ1-2; D gene: .; clone size: few; CDR3 DNA: TGTGCCAGCAGCTTTGGGGGCGATGGCTACACCTTC; CDR3 protein: CASSFGGDGYTF
V gene: TRBV28; J gene: TRBJ2-7; D gene: .; clone size: many; CDR3 DNA: TGTGCCAGCAGTTTGGGGGGGGCTAGGCATACCTACGAGCAGTACTTC; CDR3 protein: CASSLGGARHTYEQYF
V gene: TRBV20-1; J gene: TRBJ2-1; D gene: TRBD2; clone size: few; CDR3 DNA: TGCAGTGCTACTAGCGGGGGGCGGAATGAGCAGTTCTTC; CDR3 protein: CSATSGGRNEQFF
V gene: TRBV18; J gene: TRBJ1-1; D gene: .; clone size: many; CDR3 DNA: TGTGCCAGCGCGGGGCAGATGAACACTGAAGCTTTCTTT; CDR3 protein: CASAGQMNTEAFF
V gene: TRBV5-4; J gene: TRBJ2-6; D gene: TRBD1; clone size: many; CDR3 DNA: TGTGCCAGCAGCTTGGGGGGACAGAGCTCTGGGGCCAACGTCCTGACTTTC; CDR3 protein: CASSLGGQSSGANVLTF
V gene: TRBV28; J gene: TRBJ2-7; D gene: TRBD2; clone size: few; CDR3 DNA: TGTGCCAGCAGGCGACGGGGGGACCCATCCTACGAGCAGTACTTC; CDR3 protein: CASRRRGDPSYEQYF
V gene: TRBV4-3; J gene: TRBJ2-7; D gene: .; clone size: many; CDR3 DNA: TGCGCCAGCAGCCAAGAAGTCAAGAGCTCCTACGAGCAGTACTTC; CDR3 protein: CASSQEVKSSYEQYF
V gene: TRBV6-1; J gene: TRBJ2-7; D gene: .; clone size: many; CDR3 DNA: TGTGCCAGCAGTGAAGGGCTCGGCGGCTCCTACGAGCAGTACTTC; CDR3 protein: CASSEGLGGSYEQYF
V gene: TRBV29-1; J gene: TRBJ1-2; D gene: .; clone size: .; CDR3 DNA: TGCAGCGTTGAAGGCGTACTTGACTATGGCTACACCTTC; CDR3 protein: CSVEGVLDYGYTF
V gene: TRBV28; J gene: TRBJ2-1; D gene: TRBD2; clone size: .; CDR3 DNA: TGTGCCAGCAGTCCGGGACTAGCGGGCCACAATGAGCAGTTCTTC; CDR3 protein: CASSPGLAGHNEQFF
V gene: TRBV9; J gene: TRBJ2-5; D gene: .; clone size: many; CDR3 DNA: TGTGCCAGCAGCGTAATGGGGGACGCGGAGACCCAGTACTTC; CDR3 protein: CASSVMGDAETQYF
V gene: TRBV4-1; J gene: TRBJ2-3; D gene: .; clone size: many; CDR3 DNA: TGCGCCAGCAGCCAATCCCTAGCAGGGGGGGGAGCAGATACGCAGTATTTT; CDR3 protein: CASSQSLAGGGADTQYF
V gene: TRBV5-1; J gene: TRBJ1-1; D gene: .; clone size: few; CDR3 DNA: TGCGCCAGCAGCTTGGGGGCTGAAGCTTTCTTT; CDR3 protein: CASSLGAEAFF
V gene: TRBV20-1; J gene: TRBJ2-7; D gene: .; clone size: few; CDR3 DNA: TGCAGTGCTCGTTTCGATGGGACGTTCGGCGAGCAGTACTTC; CDR3 protein: CSARFDGTFGEQYF
V gene: TRBV6-6; J gene: TRBJ1-5; D gene: .; clone size: .; CDR3 DNA: TGTGCCAGCAGTAACCGCGGGGAGAGAAATCAGCCCCAGCATTTT; CDR3 protein: CASSNRGERNQPQHF
V gene: TRBV30; J gene: TRBJ1-4; D gene: .; clone size: many; CDR3 DNA: TGTGCCTGGAGCGCAGGCTCGGCTAATGAAAAACTGTTTTTT; CDR3 protein: CAWSAGSANEKLFF
V gene: TRBV12-3/TRBV12-4; J gene: TRBJ1-6; D gene: .; clone size: .; CDR3 DNA: TGTGCCAGCAGTTTTTCAGGAAACTATTCACCCCTCCACTTT; CDR3 protein: CASSFSGNYSPLHF
V gene: TRBV7-2; J gene: TRBJ1-5; D gene: .; clone size: few; CDR3 DNA: TGTGCCAGCAGCTTAGGGCCAGGGAAAGGTCAGCCCCAGCATTTT; CDR3 protein: CASSLGPGKGQPQHF
V gene: TRBV11-3; J gene: TRBJ2-1; D gene: TRBD1; clone size: few; CDR3 DNA: TGTGCCAGCAGCTTAGATGCAGGGGGCTGGGATGAGCAGTTCTTC; CDR3 protein: CASSLDAGGWDEQFF
V gene: TRBV3-1; J gene: TRBJ2-7; D gene: .; clone size: .; CDR3 DNA: TGTGCCAGCAGCCTCCGGGGCCCCCGCCGGGACGAGCAGTACTTC; CDR3 protein: CASSLRGPRRDEQYF
V gene: TRBV6-5; J gene: TRBJ2-1; D gene: .; clone size: few; CDR3 DNA: TGTGCCAGCAGCTCTACCGGGAATGAGCAGTTCTTC; CDR3 protein: CASSSTGNEQFF
V gene: TRBV28; J gene: TRBJ2-7; D gene: .; clone size: many; CDR3 DNA: TGTGCCAGCACCGTAGGCGGGGGCGCAATGGGTCAGTACTTC; CDR3 protein: CASTVGGGAMGQYF
V gene: TRBV5-1; J gene: TRBJ2-7; D gene: TRBD1; clone size: many; CDR3 DNA: TGCGCCAGCACCTTTGGGCAGGGGGCGCAGGAGCAGTACTTC; CDR3 protein: CASTFGQGAQEQYF
V gene: TRBV9; J gene: TRBJ1-1; D gene: TRBD1; clone size: .; CDR3 DNA: TGTGCCAGCAGCGTGACCGGGACAGGGGGTACTGAAGCTTTCTTT; CDR3 protein: CASSVTGTGGTEAFF
V gene: TRBV11-2; J gene: TRBJ2-3; D gene: .; clone size: many; CDR3 DNA: TGTGCCAGCAGCTTAGTGGCCGGAGCAGATACGCAGTATTTT; CDR3 protein: CASSLVAGADTQYF
V gene: TRBV18; J gene: TRBJ2-2; D gene: .; clone size: .; CDR3 DNA: TGTGCCAGCTCACCCTTCAAACACCTTCCTTGGACAGACTGGACCGGGGAGCTGTATTTT; CDR3 protein: CASSPFKHLPWTDWTGELYF
V gene: TRBV7-6; J gene: TRBJ1-6; D gene: TRBD1; clone size: many; CDR3 DNA: TGTGCCAGCAGCTTGTCGGGGACAGGCCTTAATTCACCCCTCCACTTT; CDR3 protein: CASSLSGTGLNSPLHF
V gene: TRBV5-6; J gene: TRBJ2-3; D gene: .; clone size: many; CDR3 DNA: TGTGCCAGCAGCTTGGCCAGGGCGGGAGATACGCAGTATTTT; CDR3 protein: CASSLARAGDTQYF
V gene: TRBV5-6; J gene: TRBJ1-1; D gene: .; clone size: few; CDR3 DNA: TGTGCCAGCAGCTACCGTTTGAAGAACACTGAAGCTTTCTTT; CDR3 protein: CASSYRLKNTEAFF
V gene: TRBV5-1; J gene: TRBJ2-5; D gene: TRBD1; clone size: many; CDR3 DNA: TGCGCCAGCAGCGGAGGGACAGGCACGGGGGAGACCCAGTACTTC; CDR3 protein: CASSGGTGTGETQYF
V gene: TRBV7-9; J gene: TRBJ1-5; D gene: .; clone size: many; CDR3 DNA: TGTGCCAGCAGCTTAGCGGGGACATCTAATCAGCCCCAGCATTTT; CDR3 protein: CASSLAGTSNQPQHF
V gene: TRBV3-1; J gene: TRBJ2-6; D gene: .; clone size: many; CDR3 DNA: TGTGCCAGCAGCCAAGGCACCCCGGGGGCCAACGTCCTGACTTTC; CDR3 protein: CASSQGTPGANVLTF
V gene: TRBV10-2; J gene: TRBJ2-5; D gene: TRBD2; clone size: few; CDR3 DNA: TGCGCCAGCAAGTCCAGGGGCGGGGGGGAAGAGACCCAGTACTTC; CDR3 protein: CASKSRGGGEETQYF
V gene: TRBV7-6; J gene: TRBJ1-1; D gene: .; clone size: many; CDR3 DNA: TGTGCCAGCAGCTTAGCGGAGCCGGGGAAGAACACTGAAGCTTTCTTT; CDR3 protein: CASSLAEPGKNTEAFF
V gene: TRBV4-3; J gene: TRBJ1-2; D gene: TRBD1; clone size: many; CDR3 DNA: TGCGCCAGCAGCCAAGATGAAGGAAACAGGGGTAAAGGCTACACCTTC; CDR3 protein: CASSQDEGNRGKGYTF
V gene: TRBV12-3/TRBV12-4; J gene: TRBJ2-1; D gene: .; clone size: many; CDR3 DNA: TGTGCCGGCGGGGTCAACGGACCTTACAATGAGCAGTTCTTC; CDR3 protein: CAGGVNGPYNEQFF
V gene: TRBV2; J gene: TRBJ2-7; D gene: .; clone size: many; CDR3 DNA: TGTGCCTCACGGGGCCTCTACCCCTACGAGCAGTACTTC; CDR3 protein: CASRGLYPYEQYF
V gene: TRBV20-1; J gene: TRBJ2-7; D gene: TRBD1; clone size: many; CDR3 DNA: TGCAGTGCTCCCGGGACAGGGGAGCCCTACGAGCAGTACTTC; CDR3 protein: CSAPGTGEPYEQYF
V gene: TRBV19; J gene: TRBJ1-5; D gene: .; clone size: many; CDR3 DNA: TGTGCCAGTAGTATGGTGGGGAATAGCAATCAGCCCCAGCATTTT; CDR3 protein: CASSMVGNSNQPQHF